The 9 T cell receptor beta chains listed next were all sequenced from one sample in a study of control samples from healthy donors and cancer patients. Libraries were prepared by immunoSEQ multiplex PCR; TCRdb keeps only in-frame clonotypes and omits some of them. Of just over 150,000 clones in the sample, 93% were seen once. Sample: blood. These receptors all come from a man in his fifties or sixties in good health.

The chain recombines TRBV6-9 with TRBJ2-7; D is unclear. The CDR3 consists of 15 residues. Germline-derived CDR1 and CDR2 are MNHGY and SVAAGI. V was trimmed by 10 bases and J by 3 bases, leaving 22 bases between them. In DNA form, the CDR3 reads TGTGCCACCCCGGGTATAAGGACCTTCCGCTACGAGCAGTACTTC. Translating gives CATPGIRTFRYEQYF.

This chain connects TRBV19 to TRBJ2-7; 8 bases agree with TRBD2. The CDR3 runs to 15 residues. After removal of 5 bases from V and 5 bases from J, the junction contained 11 bases not matched to a gene. The germline gives CDR1 LNHDA, CDR2 SQIVND (reference sequence). The CDR3 is CASSPSGSGGDEQYF. The CDR3 nucleotides are TGTGCCAGTAGTCCAAGCGGGAGTGGAGGGGACGAGCAGTACTTC. Supplemented by reference TRBV19 and TRBJ2-7, the full variable domain reads DGGITQSPKYLFRKEGQNVTLSCEQNLNHDAMYWYRQDPGQGLRLIYYSQIVNDFQKGDIAEGYSVSREKKESFPLTVTSAQKNPTAFYLCASSPSGSGGDEQYFGPGTRLTVT.

The chain employs TRBV9 and TRBJ2-5; 8 bases map to TRBD2. The V segment lost 7 bases and the J segment 5 bases; nucleotides outside the gene matches: 7. CDR3 size: 13 residues. CDR1 and CDR2 (germline): SGDLS, YYNGEE. The CDR3 DNA follows: TGTGCCAGCTCACCCGGGGGGGCCGAGACCCAGTACTTC. The encoded protein is CASSPGGAETQYF. The variable domain in full, with the rest retrieved from reference TRBV9 and TRBJ2-5, is DSGVTQTPKHLITATGQRVTLRCSPRSGDLSVYWYQQSLDQGLQFLIQYYNGEERAKGNILERFSAQQFPDLHSELNLSSLELGDSALYFCASSPGGAETQYFGPGTRLLVL.

This chain joins TRBV24-1 and TRBJ1-1; 9 bases fit TRBD1. There are 16 residues in the CDR3. After removal of 10 bases from V and 1 base from J, the junction contained 12 bases not matched to a gene. The germline CDR1 and CDR2 sequences are KGHDR and SFDVKD. The CDR3 loop is CATPGTGPRWNTEAFF. CDR3 DNA: TGTGCCACTCCCGGGACAGGGCCAAGATGGAACACTGAAGCTTTCTTT.

This chain links TRBV7-9 with TRBJ2-3; TRBD1 agrees at 10 bases. Germline assignment: CDR1 SEHNR and CDR2 FQNEAQ (reference sequence). V lost 5 bases to trimming and J lost 2 bases; unmatched junction nucleotides: 7. CDR3 length: 16 amino acids. The CDR3 loop is CASSEQGTGVTDTQYF. The DNA for the CDR3 is TGTGCCAGCAGCGAGCAAGGGACAGGGGTCACAGATACGCAGTATTTT.

The chain links TRBV15 to TRBJ1-6; 9 bases agree with TRBD1. The CDR3 is 17 residues long. The germline CDR1 and CDR2 sequences are LNHNV and YYDKDF (reference sequence). Trimming at V came to 5 bases and at J to 0 bases, leaving 5 bases not matched to a gene. CDR3 amino acids: CATSGGQGSSYNSPLHF. CDR3 DNA sequence: TGTGCCACCAGCGGAGGACAGGGGAGCTCCTATAATTCACCCCTCCACTTT.

The chain links TRBV6-5 to TRBJ1-3; no firm D call. V was cut by 6 bases and J by 0 bases, with 12 bases left in between. Germline V gives CDR1 MNHEY, CDR2 SVGAGI. The CDR3 loop spans 15 amino acids. CDR3 sequence reads: CASRPDGDSGNTIYF. The CDR3 nucleotides are TGTGCCAGCAGACCCGACGGGGACTCTGGAAACACCATATATTTT.

The chain carries TRBV20-1 and TRBJ2-7, with TRBD2 matching over 8 bases. Per the germline V gene, CDR1 is DFQATT and CDR2 is SNEGSKA (reference sequence). J lost 3 bases, V lost 3 bases, and 13 bases had no gene match. The CDR3 loop spans 16 amino acids. In nucleotides, the CDR3 is TGCAGTGCTAGTTCCCCGGGACTAGGTTACTTCTACGAGCAGTACTTC. Translated: CSASSPGLGYFYEQYF.

This sequence joins TRBV7-2 and TRBJ1-4; no clear D gene. Germline V gene lookup returns CDR1 SGHTA and CDR2 FQGNSA. Trimming shortened V by 6 bases and J by 4 bases, and 9 bases separated the two germline ends. The CDR3 extends over 13 amino acids. DNA of the CDR3: TGTGCCAGCAGGGTGGGAGTTAATGAAAAACTGTTTTTT. Translating it yields CASRVGVNEKLFF.